This section outlines one T cell receptor beta chain sequence together with its context. This sample stems from a study of blood T cell repertoires in COVID-19. Whole-study context: T cells, B-cell-depleted T cells, or PBMCs supplied cDNA or gDNA.

TCRdb's table, derived via immunoSEQ multiplex PCR, lists solely in-frame clones and lacks some. This sample has around 200,000 clones, with about 88% found just once. Germline CDR1 KGHSH, CDR2 LQKENI. V shed 3 bases and J shed 6 bases, with 8 bases lying between them. This CDR3 comprises 12 residues. This TCR derives from a man younger than 45 with acute or convalescent COVID-19. The J gene is TRBJ1-1, the V gene TRBV18, with D tentatively TRBD1 (5 bases). The sequenced material came from peripheral blood. The CDR3, as DNA: TGTGCCAGCTCACCCTGGGGGGCTGAAGCTTTCTTT. It is translated as CASSPWGAEAFF.